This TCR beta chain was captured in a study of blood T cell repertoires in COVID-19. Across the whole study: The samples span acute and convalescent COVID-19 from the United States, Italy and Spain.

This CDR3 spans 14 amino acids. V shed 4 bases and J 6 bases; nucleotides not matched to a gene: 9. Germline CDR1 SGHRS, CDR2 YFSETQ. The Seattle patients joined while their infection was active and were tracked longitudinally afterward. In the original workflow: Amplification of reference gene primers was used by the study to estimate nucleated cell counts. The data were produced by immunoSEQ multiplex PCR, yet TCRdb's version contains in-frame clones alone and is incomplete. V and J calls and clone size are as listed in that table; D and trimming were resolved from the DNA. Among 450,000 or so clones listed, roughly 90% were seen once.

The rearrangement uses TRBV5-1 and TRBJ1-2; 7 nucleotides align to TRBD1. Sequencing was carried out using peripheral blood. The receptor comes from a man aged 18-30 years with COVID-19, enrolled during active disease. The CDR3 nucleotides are TGCGCCAGCAGCCCTGGCGACAGGGTTCATGGCTACACCTTC. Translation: CASSPGDRVHGYTF.